These 8 T cell receptor beta chains were all obtained from the same sample, sequenced in a study of shared clonotypes between healthy human individuals. TCRdb's copy holds only in-frame clones and misses some; the assay was immunoSEQ multiplex PCR. The data contain about 2.4 million clones, roughly 93% of them singletons. Sequenced input: naive CD4+ T cells from PBMCs. Subset meaning: CD45RA+ positively selected. Receptor source: a man younger than 30 in good health. Some clones in this sample may be carry-over from other donors' samples.

V usage is TRBV29-1 and J usage is TRBJ2-7; 7 bases map to TRBD1. There are 12 residues in the CDR3. The V gene end was trimmed by 7 bases and the J gene end by 0 bases; junction bases not matched to a gene: 3. Looked up from germline, CDR1 is SQVTM and CDR2 is ANQGSEA. The CDR3 region is CSATGASYEQYF. CDR3 DNA sequence: TGCAGCGCCACAGGGGCCTCCTACGAGCAGTACTTC.

This sequence joins TRBV19 and TRBJ2-7; D gene ambiguous. V was shortened by 5 bases and J by 3 bases, with 23 bases between the two germline ends. Germline CDR1 LNHDA, CDR2 SQIVND (reference sequence). The CDR3 is 17 residues long. The CDR3: CASSHSRFATTHYEQYF. The CDR3 nucleotides are TGTGCCAGTAGTCACTCCCGGTTTGCGACGACTCACTACGAGCAGTACTTC.

The V gene is TRBV12-2, the J gene TRBJ1-5; the D segment call TRBD1 is taken from the table without a DNA check. TRBV12-2 is termed a pseudogene. The CDR3 spans 19 residues. The CDR3 DNA reads as TGTGCAAGTCGCTCTCAGCCGGCACGGGACAGTCGGGGCAATCAGCCCCAGCATTTT. Protein: CASRSQPARDSRGNQPQHF.

The chain recombines TRBV6-5 with TRBJ1-1, with D uncertain. The ends were cut back, 5 bases at V and 5 bases at J, with 9 bases in the middle. The germline gives CDR1 MNHEY, CDR2 SVGAGI. The CDR3 runs 12 residues. CDR3 sequence (DNA): TGTGCCAGCAGTACTAAGCGAACTGAAGCTTTCTTT. Amino acids: CASSTKRTEAFF.

This clone was detected a few times. J is TRBJ1-2 and V is TRBV5-6, with a weak D call TRBD1 (5 bases). The V gene lost 0 bases and the J gene lost 3 bases, with 12 bases spanning the gap. There are 15 residues in the CDR3. Per germline, CDR1 SGHDT and CDR2 YYEEEE. CDR3 protein: CASSLVGGRDYGYTF. CDR3 DNA sequence: TGTGCCAGCAGCTTGGTCGGGGGGAGAGACTATGGCTACACCTTC.

The rearrangement joins TRBV12-2 to TRBJ2-7. TRBV12-2 is recorded as a pseudogene. The CDR3 sequence is 21 residues long. CDR3 region: CASRLAQLAGGHRPFTYEQYF. CDR3 nucleotide sequence: TGTGCAAGTCGCTTAGCGCAATTAGCAGGAGGACACCGACCCTTTACTTACGAGCAGTACTTC.

The chain uses TRBV29-1 and TRBJ2-3; the D call may be TRBD1 or TRBD2 (5 bases each). The CDR3 length is 14 residues. Trimming removed 5 bases from V and 4 bases from J, with 16 bases in between. The germline gives CDR1 SQVTM, CDR2 ANQGSEA. The CDR3 region is CSVHPGSNADTQYF. Written as DNA, the CDR3 is TGCAGCGTTCATCCAGGGAGTAACGCAGATACGCAGTATTTT.

V gene TRBV5-4 combines with J gene TRBJ1-5; 8 positions agree with TRBD1. This CDR3 is built from 15 residues. The J segment lost 4 bases and the V segment lost 0 bases, leaving 3 bases of the junction unmatched. The germline V gene has CDR1 SGHNT and CDR2 YYREEE (reference sequence). The CDR3 spells CASSLDGTGNQPQHF. The CDR3 bases are TGTGCCAGCAGCTTGGACGGGACAGGAAATCAGCCCCAGCATTTT.